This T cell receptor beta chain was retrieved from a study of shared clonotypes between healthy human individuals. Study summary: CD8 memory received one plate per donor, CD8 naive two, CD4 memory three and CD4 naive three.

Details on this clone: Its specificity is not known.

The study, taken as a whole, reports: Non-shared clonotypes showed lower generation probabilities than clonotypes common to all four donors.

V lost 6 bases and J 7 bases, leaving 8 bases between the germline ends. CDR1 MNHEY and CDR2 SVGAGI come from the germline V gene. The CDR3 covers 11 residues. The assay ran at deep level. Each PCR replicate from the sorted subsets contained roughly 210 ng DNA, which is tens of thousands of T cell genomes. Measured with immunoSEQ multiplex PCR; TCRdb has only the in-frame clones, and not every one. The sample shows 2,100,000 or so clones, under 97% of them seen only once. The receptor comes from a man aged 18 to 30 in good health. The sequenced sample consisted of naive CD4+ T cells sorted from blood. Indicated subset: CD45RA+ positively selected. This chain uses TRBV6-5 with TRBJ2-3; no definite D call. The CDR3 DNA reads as TGTGCCAGCAGCCGCTCAAATACGCAGTATTTT. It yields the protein CASSRSNTQYF.